The sequence of this T cell receptor beta chain was determined in a study of T cell responses to AZD1222 COVID-19 vaccine. Study findings and constraints: A reported finding is that nearly half of spike-specific TCRs target unmutated variant regions. Just six people given AZD1222 tested seropositive at baseline. Donors were chiefly white British, with a greater number of females, and clonal diversity was perhaps underestimated.

Trimming took 3 bases from V and 2 from J, leaving 18 bases between them. Germline CDR1 is DFQATT and CDR2 is SNEGSKA (reference sequence). The CDR3 length is 16 residues. A word on this clone: Its specificity is not known.

The repertoire was sequenced with immunoSEQ multiplex PCR; TCRdb's copy has only in-frame clones and lacks some. The sample shows about 150,000 clones, roughly nine tenths of them seen only once. The rearrangement joins TRBV20-1 to TRBJ2-3; the D gene is possibly TRBD2 (5 bases). This sample comprised peripheral blood, obtained on day 0 of AZD1222 vaccination. This TCR was recovered from an adult in good health. Here the CDR3 DNA reads TGCAGTGCTAGTATAAGGACTGGAAAAAACACAGATACGCAGTATTTT. Translation gives CSASIRTGKNTDTQYF.